The 32 T cell receptor beta chains given below trace back to one sample, sequenced in a study of blood T cell repertoires in COVID-19. Profiled with immunoSEQ multiplex PCR; TCRdb holds only in-frame clones, not every one. Of roughly 250,000 clones in the sample, about 83% were seen once. Sequencing was performed on peripheral blood. Receptors were obtained from a human donor in a cohort sampled during active COVID-19.

This clone was found once. The chain couples TRBV19 to TRBJ1-5; TRBD1 agrees at 7 bases. CDR3 length: 15 residues. V was clipped by 6 bases and J by 1 base; unmatched bases: 6. Germline V gives CDR1 LNHDA, CDR2 SQIVND (reference sequence). The chain's CDR3 is CASRETGNSNQPQHF. For the CDR3, the DNA is TGTGCCAGTAGGGAGACAGGGAACAGCAATCAGCCCCAGCATTTT.

Concerning this clone: An end of the junction differs from the germline gene, which may be a read error. This chain joins TRBV5-5 and TRBJ2-7; D gene unclear. The germline V gene encodes CDR1 SGHKS and CDR2 YYEKEE (reference sequence). This CDR3 region has 14 residues. CDR3 amino acids: CASSLVSYPYEQYF. CDR3 in DNA: TGTGCCAGTAGCTTGGTCAGTTATCCCTACGAGCAGTACTTC.

This clone was observed a single time. V gene TRBV2 combines with J gene TRBJ2-2, with D maybe TRBD1 (5 bases). Germline V lookup: CDR1 SNHLY, CDR2 FYNNEI. The V and J ends lost 8 bases and 4 bases respectively, with 14 bases between them. The CDR3 has 14 amino acids. The chain's CDR3 is CASVGGASTGELFF. CDR3 nucleotide sequence: TGTGCCAGCGTGGGTGGGGCAAGCACCGGGGAGCTGTTTTTT.

V usage is TRBV3-1 (or the pseudogene TRBV3-2) and J usage is TRBJ2-6; D is ambiguous. Deletions cut 5 bases from V and 3 bases from J, with 5 bases between. The germline V gene has CDR1 LGHDT and CDR2 YNNKEL (reference sequence). This CDR3 region has 13 residues. The CDR3 loop reads CASSSNGANVLTF. The CDR3 nucleotides are TGTGCCAGCAGCTCAAATGGGGCCAACGTCCTGACTTTC.

CDR3 nucleotide sequence: TGTGCCACCCAGGGGACAGGGGGCAATCAGCCCCAGCATTTT. This sequence encodes CATQGTGGNQPQHF. This chain links TRBV10-3 with TRBJ1-5, with 10 bases matching TRBD1. CDR1 is ENHRY, CDR2 SYGVKD, per germline. The J segment lost 2 bases and the V segment lost 10 bases, leaving 5 bases of the junction unmatched. CDR3 length: 14 residues.

The chain has TRBV9 and TRBJ2-5, with D uncertain. The CDR3 sequence is 20 residues long. Germline lookup yields CDR1 SGDLS and CDR2 YYNGEE. V shed 0 bases and J shed 2 bases, with 26 bases lying between them. The CDR3 nucleotides are TGTGCCAGCAGCGTAGCTACGCTGGTGGCGGCTCTTGTATGGCAAGAGACCCAGTACTTC. Protein: CASSVATLVAALVWQETQYF.

The CDR3 bases are TGTGCCACCAGTGAAACAGGCAGGTCTGGAAACACCATATATTTT. Its protein product is CATSETGRSGNTIYF. The chain has TRBV24-1 and TRBJ1-3; a weak D match, TRBD1 (5 bases). From germline, CDR1 is KGHDR and CDR2 SFDVKD. V lost 4 bases, J lost 1 base, and 10 bases lay in between. This CDR3 is built from 15 residues.

The chain links TRBV5-1 to TRBJ2-7; D is perhaps TRBD2 (6 bases). The CDR3 runs 18 residues. Deletions cut 3 bases from V and 2 bases from J, with 24 bases between. CDR1 and CDR2 (germline): SGHRS, YFSETQ. The CDR3 is CASSSRPPRPTGAYEQYF. The CDR3 coding sequence is TGCGCCAGCAGCTCCCGTCCCCCTCGCCCTACGGGGGCCTACGAGCAGTACTTC.

The V gene is TRBV4-1, the J gene TRBJ2-7, with 9 bases lining up with TRBD2. With V trimmed by 1 base and J by 3 bases, 4 bases remained unmatched. This CDR3 spans 15 amino acids. CDR1 and CDR2 (germline): MGHRA, YSYEKL. CDR3 sequence reads: CASSQAPSGVYEQYF. DNA of the CDR3: TGCGCCAGCAGCCAAGCCCCTAGCGGGGTCTACGAGCAGTACTTC.

Turning to this clone: Since a much larger clone is just one base distant, this may be a read error. At the DNA level, this CDR3 is encoded by other sequences in the same sample as well. The chain is built from TRBV5-4 and TRBJ1-1; a possible D gene is TRBD1 (5 bases). CDR3 length: 15 residues. V was pared by 3 bases and J by 1 base, with 13 bases between. Germline lookup yields CDR1 SGHNT and CDR2 YYREEE (reference sequence). CDR3: CASSSSVGANTEAFF. DNA of the CDR3: TGTGCCAGCAGCTCCTCGGTAGGGGCGAACACTGAAGCTTTCTTT. The entire variable domain, with the rest obtained from reference TRBV5-4 and TRBJ1-1, is as follows: ETGVTQSPTHLIKTRGQQVTLRCSSQSGHNTVSWYQQALGQGPQFIFQYYREEENGRGNFPPRFSGLQFPNYSSELNVNALELDDSALYLCASSSSVGANTEAFFGQGTRLTVV.

J is TRBJ2-5 and V is TRBV5-6, with D uncertain. The germline V and J ends were trimmed by 6 bases and 5 bases, with 14 bases remaining between them. The CDR3 has 13 residues. Germline V lookup: CDR1 SGHDT, CDR2 YYEEEE. The CDR3 nucleotides are TGTGCCAGCACCGTCCAGGCGTCGGAGACCCAGTACTTC. It codes for CASTVQASETQYF.

The chain is built from TRBV5-1 and TRBJ2-3, with TRBD2 matching 8 bases. Germline assignment: CDR1 SGHRS and CDR2 YFSETQ. CDR3 size: 14 residues. The junction had 5 bases not matched to a gene; V was cut back by 5 bases and J by 3 bases. CDR3 protein: CASRAGGTTDTQYF. For the CDR3, the DNA is TGCGCCAGCAGGGCGGGGGGCACGACAGATACGCAGTATTTT.

This clone was observed a single time. This chain uses TRBV27 with TRBJ2-7; 8 bases align to TRBD2. The CDR3 covers 14 residues. Germline V gives CDR1 MNHEY, CDR2 SMNVEV (reference sequence). With V trimmed by 4 bases and J by 3 bases, 5 bases remained unmatched. For the CDR3, the DNA is TGTGCCAGCAGTTCCCTCGGGGGGGTCTACGAGCAGTACTTC. It is translated as CASSSLGGVYEQYF.

V and J are TRBV7-9 and TRBJ2-2; 9 bases agree with TRBD1. With V trimmed by 4 bases and J by 6 bases, 6 bases remained unmatched. Germline V gene lookup returns CDR1 SEHNR and CDR2 FQNEAQ (reference sequence). This CDR3 spans 15 amino acids. Here the CDR3 reads CASSSGTGLAGELFF. Written as DNA, the CDR3 is TGTGCCAGCAGCTCCGGGACAGGGTTAGCCGGGGAGCTGTTTTTT.

The rearrangement joins TRBV3-1 (or the pseudogene TRBV3-2) to TRBJ1-1, with D unclear. The germline V gene has CDR1 LGHDT and CDR2 YNNKEL (reference sequence). The CDR3 totals 14 residues. V lost 4 bases and J lost 2, with 11 bases in between. The CDR3 region is CASSPSTQNTEAFF. In DNA form, the CDR3 reads TGTGCCAGCAGCCCGTCAACTCAAAACACTGAAGCTTTCTTT.

CDR3 nucleotides: TGTGCCAGCAGTTTCCCGTTTGGAGGGACCGGGGAGCTGTTTTTT. Amino acid sequence: CASSFPFGGTGELFF. This chain uses TRBV28 with TRBJ2-2; weak D call: TRBD2 (6 bases). V was shortened by 3 bases and J by 5 bases, with 13 bases between the two germline ends. CDR1 MDHEN and CDR2 SYDVKM come from the germline V gene. The CDR3 has 15 amino acids.

This chain uses TRBV9 with TRBJ1-2; D call uncertain. Germline lookup yields CDR1 SGDLS and CDR2 YYNGEE. CDR3 length: 15 amino acids. The germline V and J ends were trimmed by 4 bases and 3 bases, with 16 bases remaining between them. CDR3 coding DNA: TGTGCCAGCAGCCCCGAAGGGAGTGGGGACTATGGCTACACCTTC. It specifies CASSPEGSGDYGYTF.

This chain links TRBV11-2 with TRBJ2-7; D remains unclear. The CDR3 length is 13 residues. CDR1 is SGHAT and CDR2 is FQNNGV in the germline V gene. The V end lost 0 bases, the J end lost 2 bases, and 5 bases lay between the germline ends. The CDR3 nucleotides read TGTGCCAGCAGCTTAGATCCGGCCTACGAGCAGTACTTC. Translating gives CASSLDPAYEQYF.

The sample holds one count of this clone. The chain combines TRBV18 with TRBJ2-7; TRBD1 matches 11 bases. The CDR3 length is 14 residues. The germline gives CDR1 KGHSH, CDR2 LQKENI. V trimming: 5 bases; J trimming: 6 bases; junction bases outside the gene matches: 6. The CDR3 spells CASSTGTGGLEQYF. The CDR3 DNA sequence: TGTGCCAGCTCAACCGGGACAGGGGGTCTCGAGCAGTACTTC.

In nucleotides, the CDR3 is TGCGCCAGCAGCCAAAGACAGGGCTACCAAGAGACCCAGTACTTC. Translated: CASSQRQGYQETQYF. The chain is built from TRBV4-1 and TRBJ2-5; 7 bases map to TRBD1. This CDR3 contains 15 residues. The trim removed 2 bases at V and 0 bases at J, leaving 3 bases unmatched. Germline CDR1 MGHRA, CDR2 YSYEKL.

The chain employs TRBV10-3 and TRBJ1-1; no definite D call. This CDR3 region has 13 residues. Germline assignment: CDR1 ENHRY and CDR2 SYGVKD. V lost 2 bases, J lost 1 base, and 5 bases lay in between. CDR3 bases: TGTGCCATCAGTGAGACACCGAACACTGAAGCTTTCTTT. Its translation is CAISETPNTEAFF.

This clone came up many times. CDR3 residues: CASSRDSRRAEQYF. The DNA of the CDR3 is TGTGCCAGCAGCCGGGACTCCCGGAGGGCTGAGCAGTACTTC. The genes are TRBV3-1 (or the pseudogene TRBV3-2) and TRBJ2-7, with D possibly being TRBD2 (6 bases). The germline CDR1 and CDR2 sequences are LGHDT and YNNKEL (reference sequence). The CDR3 loop spans 14 amino acids. Trimming took 4 bases from V and 7 from J, leaving 17 bases between them.

The CDR3 DNA is TGCAGCGCCTTACTAGCGCCCAACGAGCAGTACTTC. Translated, it gives CSALLAPNEQYF. The chain joins TRBV29-1 to TRBJ2-7, with 7 bases aligning to TRBD2. Losses at the gene ends were 7 bases for V and 5 bases for J; bases not matched to a gene: 8. The CDR3 consists of 12 residues. Per germline, CDR1 SQVTM and CDR2 ANQGSEA.

This clone was observed a few times. The V gene is TRBV18, the J gene TRBJ1-5; possible D gene TRBD1, 5 bases. CDR1 KGHSH and CDR2 LQKENI come from the germline V gene. The V gene lost 3 bases and the J gene lost 4 bases, with 10 bases spanning the gap. CDR3 length equals 14 residues. This chain's CDR3 is CASSPDRKNQPQHF. In nucleotides, the CDR3 is TGTGCCAGCTCACCTGACAGAAAAAATCAGCCCCAGCATTTT.

This clone was detected ten times or more. The V gene is TRBV19, the J gene TRBJ2-7; 13 nucleotides line up with TRBD2. This CDR3 spans 19 amino acids. With 4 bases clipped from V and 5 bases from J, the junction kept 17 bases outside the gene matches. Germline V gene lookup returns CDR1 LNHDA and CDR2 SQIVND (reference sequence). CDR3 loop: CASSRQGLAGALKGNEQYF. The CDR3 bases are TGTGCCAGTAGTAGACAAGGACTAGCGGGAGCGCTCAAGGGGAACGAGCAGTACTTC.

V and J are TRBV6-5 and TRBJ1-1; 7 bases line up with TRBD1. CDR3 length equals 14 residues. Per germline, CDR1 MNHEY and CDR2 SVGAGI. V lost 6 bases to trimming and J lost 6 bases; unmatched junction nucleotides: 10. CDR3 bases: TGTGCCAGCAGCAACGACAGGGCGACCGCTGAAGCTTTCTTT. It encodes CASSNDRATAEAFF.

The chain carries TRBV10-1 and TRBJ2-7; TRBD1 aligns across 7 bases. The V gene's germline CDR1 is WNHNN and CDR2 SYGVQD (reference sequence). This CDR3 is 13 amino acids long. With 5 bases clipped from V and 6 bases from J, the junction kept 7 bases outside the gene matches. The CDR3 DNA reads as TGCGCCAGCAGTCCCGGGACAGTAGGCGAGCAGTACTTC. Translation: CASSPGTVGEQYF.

This chain joins TRBV28 and TRBJ2-1; 8 bases match TRBD2. Germline CDR1 MDHEN, CDR2 SYDVKM. This CDR3 has 18 residues. Trimming cost V 4 bases and J 5 bases; bases outside gene matches: 16. The CDR3 coding sequence is TGTGCCAGCAGTTCTCTCCCTTGGACTAGCCCTACCAACAATGAGCAGTTCTTC. It is translated as CASSSLPWTSPTNNEQFF.

The chain couples TRBV28 to TRBJ1-2, with TRBD1 matching over 9 bases. J was trimmed by 0 bases and V by 5 bases; bases with no gene match: 7. This CDR3 is built from 16 residues. The germline V gene has CDR1 MDHEN and CDR2 SYDVKM. This CDR3 reads CASSPLQGATNYGYTF. In nucleotides, the CDR3 is TGTGCCAGCAGTCCCCTACAGGGGGCGACTAACTATGGCTACACCTTC.

V and J are TRBV4-2 and TRBJ2-7; TRBD2 agrees at 11 bases. Germline V CDR1 and CDR2: LGHNA, YNFKEQ. V lost 0 bases, J lost 5 bases, and 9 bases stayed unmatched. The CDR3 covers 17 residues. The CDR3 region has the DNA TGTGCCAGCAGCCAAGATGGGGTAGCGGGAGGGCCCCACGAGCAGTACTTC. Protein sequence: CASSQDGVAGGPHEQYF.

The chain links TRBV3-1 (or the pseudogene TRBV3-2) to TRBJ2-3; D not certain. Trimming removed 3 bases from V and 6 bases from J, with 7 bases in between. The CDR3 consists of 12 residues. Germline V gene lookup returns CDR1 LGHDT and CDR2 YNNKEL (reference sequence). This CDR3 is CASSHTQDTQYF. The CDR3 nucleotides read TGTGCCAGCAGCCATACACAGGATACGCAGTATTTT.

J is TRBJ2-1 and V is TRBV6-5; 11 nucleotides match TRBD2. Germline assignment: CDR1 MNHEY and CDR2 SVGAGI. V lost 6 bases and J lost 2; bases outside the gene matches: 3. The CDR3 is made up of 15 amino acids. The CDR3 DNA follows: TGTGCCAGCAGCATAGCGGGAGGGCCCTACAATGAGCAGTTCTTC. Protein sequence: CASSIAGGPYNEQFF.